The clone carrying this T cell receptor beta chain was recorded at least ten times. The entry originates in a study of T cells in Graves' hyperthyroidism and ophthalmopathy. Study-level background: Initial diagnosis, before any treatment, was when peripheral blood was collected.

Absent ophthalmopathy progression within 18 months defined stable Graves' hyperthyroidism. Amplified TCR beta CDR3 regions came from RNA transcripts. TCR CDR3 underwent first-round RT-PCR with the HTBI primer set. Each CDR3 protein gets one entry after TCRdb re-called the multiplex PCR reads with MiXCR. The sample records about 480,000 distinct CDR3 sequences, around an eighth being singletons. Germline lookup yields CDR1 KGHSH and CDR2 LQKENI. CDR3 length: 16 amino acids. V shed 5 bases and J shed 1 base, with 17 bases lying between them. This rearrangement joins TRBV18 to TRBJ1-1; D call uncertain. The material sequenced was blood. This sequence was found in a woman aged 18 to 35 with Graves' hyperthyroidism. The CDR3 loop reads CASSVYSFSRNTEAFF. Written as DNA, the CDR3 is TGTGCCAGCTCAGTCTACAGCTTTTCACGGAACACTGAAGCTTTCTTT.